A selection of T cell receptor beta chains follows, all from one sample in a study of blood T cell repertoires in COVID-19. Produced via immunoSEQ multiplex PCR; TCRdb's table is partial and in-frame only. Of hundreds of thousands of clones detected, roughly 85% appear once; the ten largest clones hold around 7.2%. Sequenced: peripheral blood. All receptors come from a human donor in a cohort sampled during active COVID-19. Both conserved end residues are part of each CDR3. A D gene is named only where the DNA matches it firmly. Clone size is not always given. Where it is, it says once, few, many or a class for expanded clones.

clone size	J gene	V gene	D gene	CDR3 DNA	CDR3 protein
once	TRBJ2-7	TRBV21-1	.	TGTGCCAGCAACCCTAGGGGGACAGGGGCCTTCTACGAGCAGTACTTC	CASNPRGTGAFYEQYF
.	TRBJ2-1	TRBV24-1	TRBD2	TGTGCCACCGGCCAAACTAGCGGGGGGGCCATCGGTGAGCAGTTCTTC	CATGQTSGGAIGEQFF
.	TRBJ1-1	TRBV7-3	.	TGTGCCAGCAGCTTAACAGCGAACACTGAAGCTTTCTTT	CASSLTANTEAFF
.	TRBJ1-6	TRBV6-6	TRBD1	TGTGCCACCAGGGGGCAGGACTATAATTCACCCCTCCACTTT	CATRGQDYNSPLHF
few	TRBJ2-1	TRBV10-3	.	TGTGCCATCTCCGTGACTAGAAACAATGAGCAGTTCTTC	CAISVTRNNEQFF
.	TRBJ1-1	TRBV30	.	TGTGCCTGGAGGTATTTTTGGAGGGGCGCTAAGGGCACTGAAGCTTTCTTT	CAWRYFWRGAKGTEAFF
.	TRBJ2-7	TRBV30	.	TGTGCCTGGAGTCAGGGCCCCTTCATCGAGCAGTACTTC	CAWSQGPFIEQYF
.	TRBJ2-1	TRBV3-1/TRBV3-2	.	TGTGCCAGCAGCCAAGACTCACAGATCCATGAGCAGTTCTTC	CASSQDSQIHEQFF
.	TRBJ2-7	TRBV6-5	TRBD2	TGTGCCAGCAGTTACGATCTAGCGGGGGGCCCTTACGAGCAGTACTTC	CASSYDLAGGPYEQYF
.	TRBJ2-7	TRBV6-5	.	TGTGCCAGCAGTCGTTACAGGGAGAGCTCCTACGAGCAGTACTTC	CASSRYRESSYEQYF
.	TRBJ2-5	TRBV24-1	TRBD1	TGTGCCCCACATCTGGACAGGGGGCTTTCAGAGACCCAGTACTTC	CAPHLDRGLSETQYF
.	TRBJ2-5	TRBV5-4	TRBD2	TGTGCCAGCAGTGTAAGCGGGGCTCAAGAGACCCAGTACTTC	CASSVSGAQETQYF
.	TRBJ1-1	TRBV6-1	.	TGTGCCAGCAGATTACGCGACAGTGAAGCTTTCTTT	CASRLRDSEAFF
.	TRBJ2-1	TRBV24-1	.	TGTGCCACAGGGGTGGGCTACAATGAGCAGTTCTTC	CATGVGYNEQFF
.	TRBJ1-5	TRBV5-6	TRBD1	TGTGCCAGCAGCTTAGGACAGGGAGGGCAGCCCCAGCATTTT	CASSLGQGGQPQHF
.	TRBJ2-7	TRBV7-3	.	TGTGCCAGCAGCTTACCCCCCGCCGGGCCAAGGGGCCTCGAGCAGTACTTC	CASSLPPAGPRGLEQYF
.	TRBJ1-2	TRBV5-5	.	TGTGCCAGCAGGTCAACCTTACAGGGTTCGGCCTATGGCTACACCTTC	CASRSTLQGSAYGYTF
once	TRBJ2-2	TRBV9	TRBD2	TGTGCCAGCAGCTTGAGCGGGGGTAGGGCCGGGGAGCTGTTTTTT	CASSLSGGRAGELFF
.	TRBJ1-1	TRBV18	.	TGTGCCAGCTCACCGGGGAGAATAGGCTTTGAAGCTTTCTTT	CASSPGRIGFEAFF
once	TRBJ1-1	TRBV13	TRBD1	TGTGCCAGCAGCTTTGGGACAGGGGACACGGCTTTCTTT	CASSFGTGDTAFF
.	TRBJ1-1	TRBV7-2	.	TGTGCCAGCAGCTTAGAGTTCAGGGACACTGAAGCTTTCTTT	CASSLEFRDTEAFF
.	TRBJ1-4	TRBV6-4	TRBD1	TGTGCCAGCACTGGGACAGGGACTACTTTAACTAATGAAAAACTGTTTTTT	CASTGTGTTLTNEKLFF
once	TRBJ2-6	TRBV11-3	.	TGTGCCAGCAGCTTGGGGGGGCTCGGGGCCAACGTCCTGACTTTC	CASSLGGLGANVLTF
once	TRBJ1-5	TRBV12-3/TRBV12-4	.	TGTGCCAGCAGTTCCTTCCAGGGCCAGCCCCAGCATTTT	CASSSFQGQPQHF
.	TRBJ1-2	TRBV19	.	TGTGCCAGTAGTATTTTCCAGGGTTCGTATGGCTACACCTTC	CASSIFQGSYGYTF
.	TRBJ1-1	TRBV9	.	TGTGCCAGCAGCGTAGTGGACATTAACACTGAAGCTTTCTTT	CASSVVDINTEAFF
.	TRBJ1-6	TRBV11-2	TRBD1	TGTGCCAGCACCAATCGGGGCAGGGGGCATAATTCACCCCTCCACTTT	CASTNRGRGHNSPLHF
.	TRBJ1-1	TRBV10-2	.	TGCGCCAGCAGTCAGGGTTGGACTGAAGCTTTCTTT	CASSQGWTEAFF
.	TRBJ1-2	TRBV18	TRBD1	TGTGCCAGCTCACCCGGGACAGGGTTCAACTATGGCTACACCTTC	CASSPGTGFNYGYTF
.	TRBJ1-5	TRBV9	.	TGTGCCAGCAGCGCTTATAATAGCAATCAGCCCCAGCATTTT	CASSAYNSNQPQHF
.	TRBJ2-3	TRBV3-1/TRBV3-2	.	TGTGCCAGCACGGGGACAGATACGCAGTATTTT	CASTGTDTQYF
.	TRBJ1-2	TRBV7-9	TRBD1	TGTGCCAGCAGCTTTCAGGGGGCAGGGTTCTATGGCTACACCTTC	CASSFQGAGFYGYTF
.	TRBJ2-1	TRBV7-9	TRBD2	TGTGCCAGCAGCTTAGCCCCCCTAGCGGGGCTCAATGAGCAGTTCTTC	CASSLAPLAGLNEQFF
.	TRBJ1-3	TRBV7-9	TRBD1	TGTGCCAGCAGGAGACAGGGGATCGGTGGAAACACCATATATTTT	CASRRQGIGGNTIYF
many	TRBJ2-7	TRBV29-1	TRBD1	TGCAGCGTTGGAGGGATACAGGGGGCCCACGAGCAGTACTTC	CSVGGIQGAHEQYF
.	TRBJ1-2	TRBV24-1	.	TGTGCCACCAGTGACCAGGGAAATGGCTACACCTTC	CATSDQGNGYTF
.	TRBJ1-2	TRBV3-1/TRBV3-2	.	TGTGCCAGCAGCCTCTACGGGGTTACGCATGGCTACACCTTC	CASSLYGVTHGYTF
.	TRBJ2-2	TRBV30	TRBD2	TGTGCCTGGAGTGAGACTAGCGGGGGAGCGAACACCGGGGAGCTGTTTTTT	CAWSETSGGANTGELFF
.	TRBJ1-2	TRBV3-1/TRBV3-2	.	TGTGCCAGCAGCTCCCCCGAGTCCTATGGCTACACCTTC	CASSSPESYGYTF
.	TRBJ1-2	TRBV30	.	TGTGCCTGGAGGCCAGGGAAAGGTGGTGGCTACACCTTC	CAWRPGKGGGYTF
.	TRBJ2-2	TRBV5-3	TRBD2	TGTGCCAGACCACCGAATGGGGGGAGGGCCGGGGAGCTGTTTTTT	CARPPNGGRAGELFF
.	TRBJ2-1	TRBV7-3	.	TGTGCCAGCAGCCCTAGCTCCTACAATGAGCAGTTCTTC	CASSPSSYNEQFF
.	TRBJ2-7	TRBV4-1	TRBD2	TGCGCCAGCAGCCAAGGCCAGACTAGCGGGGGGCGAAGGGAGCAGTACTTC	CASSQGQTSGGRREQYF
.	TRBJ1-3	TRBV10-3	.	TGTGCCATCAGTGCTAATGGAAACACCATATATTTT	CAISANGNTIYF
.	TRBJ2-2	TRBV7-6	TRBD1	TGTGCCAGCAGCTTGGGGACAGGGGTCGGTACCGGGGAGCTGTTTTTT	CASSLGTGVGTGELFF
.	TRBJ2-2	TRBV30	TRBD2	TGTGCCTGGAGTGTACCCGGACTAGCGGGGGGTCCTGTACCCGGGGAGCTGTTTTTT	CAWSVPGLAGGPVPGELFF
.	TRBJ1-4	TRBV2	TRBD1	TGTGCCAGCACCCACAGGGGAGGTGGTGAAAAACTGTTTTTT	CASTHRGGGEKLFF
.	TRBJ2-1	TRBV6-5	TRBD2	TGTGCCAGCAGAGCTAGCGGGCTTAATGAGCAGTTCTTC	CASRASGLNEQFF
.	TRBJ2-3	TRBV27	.	TGTGCCAGCAGTCCGCCGACAGTCTCAGATACGCAGTATTTT	CASSPPTVSDTQYF
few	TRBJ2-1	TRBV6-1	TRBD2	TGTGCCAGCAGTGAAGGACTAGCGAGAGAGCAGTTCTTC	CASSEGLAREQFF
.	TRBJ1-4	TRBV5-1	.	TGCGCCAGCACTTCGACACTTTCCTCTGAAAAACTGTTTTTT	CASTSTLSSEKLFF
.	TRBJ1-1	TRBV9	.	TGTGCCAGCAGCGTAGATTCCGCGGGACGGGCTTTCTTT	CASSVDSAGRAFF
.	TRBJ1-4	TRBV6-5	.	TGTGCCAGCAGTTACGGGCGGGGAGGTGAAAAACTGTTTTTT	CASSYGRGGEKLFF
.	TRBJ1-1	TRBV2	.	TGTGCCAGCAGTGAGAGGGACACTGAAGCTTTCTTT	CASSERDTEAFF
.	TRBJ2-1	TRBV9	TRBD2	TGTGCCAGCAGCGTAGACGGGAGGAGCGGGGGGGCCTTTGGAACCTCCTACAATGAGCAGTTCTTC	CASSVDGRSGGAFGTSYNEQFF
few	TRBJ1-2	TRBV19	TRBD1	TGTGCCAGTAGTCCCCAGAGTCGACAGGGCCATGGCTACACCTTC	CASSPQSRQGHGYTF
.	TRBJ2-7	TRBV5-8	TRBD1	TGTGCCAGCAGCTCACTTGGACAGGGAGAGTACGAGCAGTACTTC	CASSSLGQGEYEQYF
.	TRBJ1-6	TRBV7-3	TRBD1	TGTGCCAGCAGCTTAACGGGGACAGGGACTTCACCCCTCCACTTT	CASSLTGTGTSPLHF
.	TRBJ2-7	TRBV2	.	TGTGCCAGCAGTGACCCTTCCTACGAGCAGTACTTC	CASSDPSYEQYF
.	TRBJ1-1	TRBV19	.	TGTGCCAGTAGTCCCTGGGGGGGTGACACTGAAGCTTTCTTT	CASSPWGGDTEAFF